The 24 T cell receptor beta chains reported below all come from one sample, sequenced in a study of T cells in Graves' hyperthyroidism and ophthalmopathy. Amplified TCR beta CDR3 regions derived from RNA transcripts. First-round RT-PCR with HTBI primers amplified the TCR CDR3 region. Using its own MiXCR run on the multiplex PCR reads, TCRdb lists one record per CDR3 protein. The table shows hundreds of thousands of distinct CDR3 sequences, with roughly 40% occurring only once. The source material was blood. The origin of the receptors is a man younger than 35 with Graves' hyperthyroidism.

This clonotype occurred a few times. The CDR3 spells CASSVSDKFNEKLFF. The CDR3, as DNA: TGCGCCAGCAGCGTTAGTGATAAATTCAATGAAAAACTGTTTTTT. The gene calls are TRBV5-1 and TRBJ1-4; D remains ambiguous. The CDR3 runs to 15 residues. Germline values: CDR1 SGHRS, CDR2 YFSETQ. V gave up 4 bases and J gave up 5 bases, with 15 bases separating them. Full variable domain (missing parts from reference TRBV5-1 and TRBJ1-4): KAGVTQTPRYLIKTRGQQVTLSCSPISGHRSVSWYQQTPGQGLQFLFEYFSETQRNKGNFPGRFSGRQFSNSRSEMNVSTLELGDSALYLCASSVSDKFNEKLFFGSGTQLSVL.

This clonotype has a count of ten or more. The chain has TRBV7-9 and TRBJ1-1, with 8 bases lining up with TRBD1. This CDR3 region has 14 residues. V trimming: 5 bases; J trimming: 4 bases; junction bases outside the gene matches: 6. The germline V gene encodes CDR1 SEHNR and CDR2 FQNEAQ (reference sequence). The CDR3 region is CASSRQTGGTEAFF. As DNA, the CDR3 is TGTGCCAGCAGCCGCCAAACAGGGGGCACTGAAGCTTTCTTT.

This chain joins TRBV6-5 and TRBJ1-6; D is ambiguous. This CDR3 has 14 residues. The germline CDR1 and CDR2 sequences are MNHEY and SVGAGI. V lost 3 bases, J lost 7 bases, and 10 bases lay in between. The CDR3 DNA sequence: TGTGCCAGCAGTTATAAGGGAGGCAATTCACCCCTCCACTTT. The encoded protein is CASSYKGGNSPLHF.

Of note for this clonotype: This may be a read error, as it is one base from a much larger clone. The J gene is TRBJ2-7, the V gene TRBV20-1, with D uncertain. The CDR3 has 13 amino acids. CDR1 DFQATT and CDR2 SNEGSKA come from the germline V gene (reference sequence). CDR3: CSAPRYSSYGQYF. CDR3 bases: TGCAGTGCTCCCCGCTACAGCTCCTACGGGCAGTACTTC.

The genes are TRBV7-2 and TRBJ2-7, with D perhaps TRBD2 (5 bases). V gave up 6 bases and J gave up 3 bases, with 27 bases separating them. This CDR3 region has 18 residues. The germline V gene encodes CDR1 SGHTA and CDR2 FQGNSA. The CDR3 protein is CASRGPRTNRTRGYEQYF. The CDR3 nucleotides are TGTGCCAGCAGAGGGCCAAGGACCAATCGAACCCGGGGCTACGAGCAGTACTTC.

This chain links TRBV7-9 with TRBJ1-3; D not certain. Germline V gene lookup returns CDR1 SEHNR and CDR2 FQNEAQ (reference sequence). The CDR3 length is 14 residues. Trimming pared 1 base from V and 8 bases from J, leaving 12 bases between. CDR3 nucleotides: TGTGCCAGCAGCTTAGTAACACCCCGGGACACCATATATTTT. As protein: CASSLVTPRDTIYF.

This clonotype was recorded a few times. The rearrangement uses TRBV4-1 and TRBJ2-7; TRBD2 agrees at 9 bases. Per germline, CDR1 MGHRA and CDR2 YSYEKL. The CDR3 runs to 18 residues. With V trimmed by 0 bases and J by 5 bases, 14 bases remained unmatched. CDR3 nucleotide sequence: TGCGCCAGCAGCCAAGATCATTTGCTAGCGGGGACTCCCAACGAGCAGTACTTC. This sequence encodes CASSQDHLLAGTPNEQYF.

This clonotype was recorded at least ten times. This sequence joins TRBV19 and TRBJ2-6, with unresolved D. V was cut by 7 bases and J by 1 base, with 8 bases left in between. The CDR3 is made up of 14 amino acids. CDR1 and CDR2 from the germline V gene are LNHDA and SQIVND (reference sequence). The CDR3 protein is CASTPFSGANVLTF. CDR3 DNA: TGTGCCAGTACGCCCTTTTCTGGGGCCAACGTCCTGACTTTC.

As regards this clonotype: This may be a read error: a much more frequent sequence differs by one nucleotide. The chain joins TRBV15 to TRBJ2-5, with a tentative D call TRBD1 (6 bases). The CDR3 is made up of 17 amino acids. From germline, CDR1 is LNHNV and CDR2 YYDKDF (reference sequence). The CDR3 spells CAISRPRTETPQETQYF. CDR3 DNA sequence: TGTGCCATCAGCAGACCAAGGACAGAAACCCCTCAAGAGACCCAGTACTTC.

To note about this clonotype: At one of its ends the junction is not consistent with the germline gene, which may arise from a read error. The V and J genes are TRBV7-9 and TRBJ1-3; D perhaps matches TRBD1 (5 bases). The CDR3 runs 17 residues. Germline values: CDR1 SEHNR, CDR2 FQNEAQ (reference sequence). The CDR3 is CASSRNQGQSKGNTIYF. The DNA of the CDR3 is TGCGCCAGCAGCCGGAATCAAGGACAATCAAAGGGAAACACCATATATTTT.

V usage is TRBV11-2 and J usage is TRBJ2-7, with a possible D match to TRBD2 (6 bases). The CDR3 contains 14 residues. V gave up 6 bases and J gave up 5 bases, with 17 bases separating them. The germline gives CDR1 SGHAT, CDR2 FQNNGV. In DNA, the CDR3 is TGTGCCAGCAGTTACGGCGGGATAGGGAACGAGCAGTACTTC. Translated: CASSYGGIGNEQYF.

This clonotype was observed many times. The V gene is TRBV19, the J gene TRBJ1-2; the D is unclear. The length of the CDR3 is 12 residues. The germline V gene has CDR1 LNHDA and CDR2 SQIVND (reference sequence). V dropped 6 bases and J dropped 6 bases, with 11 bases sitting between them. CDR3 loop: CASSPGLDGYTF. CDR3 DNA: TGTGCCAGTAGCCCAGGACTCGATGGCTACACCTTC. Supplemented by reference TRBV19 and TRBJ1-2, the full variable domain reads DGGITQSPKYLFRKEGQNVTLSCEQNLNHDAMYWYRQDPGQGLRLIYYSQIVNDFQKGDIAEGYSVSREKKESFPLTVTSAQKNPTAFYLCASSPGLDGYTFGSGTRLTVV.

This clonotype was recorded at least ten times. This chain connects TRBV19 to TRBJ1-2; 7 nucleotides agree with TRBD1. Germline V gene data show CDR1 as LNHDA and CDR2 as SQIVND (reference sequence). V shed 5 bases and J 8 bases; nucleotides not matched to a gene: 8. CDR3 length: 13 amino acids. The CDR3 spells CASSYRGTSGYTF. CDR3 nucleotides: TGTGCCAGTAGTTACAGGGGAACGAGCGGCTACACCTTC. Drawing the rest from reference TRBV19 and TRBJ1-2, the complete variable domain is DGGITQSPKYLFRKEGQNVTLSCEQNLNHDAMYWYRQDPGQGLRLIYYSQIVNDFQKGDIAEGYSVSREKKESFPLTVTSAQKNPTAFYLCASSYRGTSGYTFGSGTRLTVV.

This clonotype was observed at least ten times. This chain links TRBV19 with TRBJ1-5; D gene uncertain. The CDR3 runs to 12 residues. Germline assignment: CDR1 LNHDA and CDR2 SQIVND (reference sequence). The V gene lost 7 bases and the J gene lost 4 bases, with 8 bases spanning the gap. The CDR3 DNA sequence: TGTGCCAGTATGGCCGGGAATCAGCCCCAGCATTTT. Its translation is CASMAGNQPQHF.

The chain employs TRBV19 and TRBJ1-5, with TRBD1 matching over 12 bases. The CDR3 is 17 residues long. V lost 7 bases to trimming and J lost 1 base; unmatched junction nucleotides: 8. Germline CDR1 LNHDA, CDR2 SQIVND (reference sequence). The CDR3 spells CASTRGQGAGSNQPQHF. In nucleotides, the CDR3 is TGTGCCAGTACTCGGGGACAGGGGGCCGGAAGCAATCAGCCCCAGCATTTT. Using reference TRBV19 and TRBJ1-5 for the parts outside the CDR3, the full variable domain is DGGITQSPKYLFRKEGQNVTLSCEQNLNHDAMYWYRQDPGQGLRLIYYSQIVNDFQKGDIAEGYSVSREKKESFPLTVTSAQKNPTAFYLCASTRGQGAGSNQPQHFGDGTRLSIL.

There are a few counts of this clonotype. The V call is TRBV7-2, the J call TRBJ2-7; D not certain. Germline CDR1 and CDR2: SGHTA and FQGNSA. V was pared by 2 bases and J by 4 bases, with 15 bases between. This CDR3 has 15 amino acids. This CDR3 is CASSLSEPPRYEQYF. In nucleotides, the CDR3 is TGTGCCAGCAGCTTAAGTGAACCTCCTAGGTACGAGCAGTACTTC.

This clonotype has a count of ten or more. The chain carries TRBV29-1 and TRBJ1-1, with D unclear. V lost 4 bases to trimming and J lost 4 bases, with 4 bases between them. Per the germline V gene, CDR1 is SQVTM and CDR2 is ANQGSEA. CDR3 size: 10 residues. The CDR3 nucleotides read TGCAGCGTTGGGGGCACTGAAGCTTTCTTT. Translation: CSVGGTEAFF.

The chain carries TRBV12-5 and TRBJ2-7; D is possibly TRBD1 or TRBD2 (5 bases each). CDR1 is LGHNT, CDR2 FRNRAP, per germline. V was cut by 6 bases and J by 3 bases, with 15 bases left in between. This CDR3 comprises 14 residues. CDR3 residues: CASGPSGTHYEQYF. CDR3 DNA sequence: TGTGCTAGTGGCCCCTCCGGGACCCACTACGAGCAGTACTTC.

J is TRBJ1-3 and V is TRBV12-5; tentatively, D is TRBD1 (6 bases). Trimming took off 6 bases at V and 1 base at J, with 10 bases between the two ends. This CDR3 is built from 14 residues. CDR1 is LGHNT and CDR2 is FRNRAP in the germline V gene. As DNA, the CDR3 is TGTGCTAGTGGCCCGGGGGCGTCTGGAAACACCATATATTTT. Translating gives CASGPGASGNTIYF. The full variable domain, in which reference TRBV12-5 and TRBJ1-3 provide the parts outside the CDR3, is DARVTQTPRHKVTEMGQEVTMRCQPILGHNTVFWYRQTMMQGLELLAYFRNRAPLDDSGMPKDRFSAEMPDATLATLKIQPSEPRDSAVYFCASGPGASGNTIYFGEGSWLTVV.

This clonotype showed up many times. The V gene is TRBV10-3, the J gene TRBJ1-1; D call uncertain. Germline V gene lookup returns CDR1 ENHRY and CDR2 SYGVKD. V was trimmed by 7 bases and J by 1 base, leaving 7 bases between them. The CDR3 contains 12 residues. The CDR3: CAITSGNTEAFF. Here the CDR3 DNA reads TGTGCCATCACGTCCGGGAACACTGAAGCTTTCTTT.

The rearrangement uses TRBV25-1 and TRBJ1-6; 10 nucleotides line up with TRBD1. After removal of 5 bases from V and 7 bases from J, the junction contained 5 bases not matched to a gene. Germline V lookup: CDR1 MGHDK, CDR2 SYGVNS. The CDR3 totals 15 residues. The CDR3: CASSRGTGDNSPLHF. CDR3 bases: TGTGCCAGCAGTAGGGGGACAGGGGACAATTCACCCCTCCACTTT.

This sequence joins TRBV2 and TRBJ2-7, with no clear D. Per the germline V gene, CDR1 is SNHLY and CDR2 is FYNNEI. Trimming took 6 bases from V and 3 from J, leaving 12 bases between them. The CDR3 contains 13 residues. CDR3 in amino acids: CASRGPQSYEQYF. DNA of the CDR3: TGTGCCAGCAGGGGCCCGCAAAGCTACGAGCAGTACTTC. Together with reference TRBV2 and TRBJ2-7, the CDR3 gives the full variable domain: EPEVTQTPSHQVTQMGQEVILRCVPISNHLYFYWYRQILGQKVEFLVSFYNNEISEKSEIFDDQFSVERPDGSNFTLKIRSTKLEDSAMYFCASRGPQSYEQYFGPGTRLTVT.

A few counts support this clonotype. The CDR3, as DNA: TGTGCCAGCAGCGAACGGGGGACCCACACCGGGGAGCTGTTTTTT. Amino acid sequence: CASSERGTHTGELFF. The chain joins TRBV9 to TRBJ2-2; D might be TRBD2 (6 bases). The CDR3 consists of 15 residues. Trimming took off 3 bases at V and 3 bases at J, with 12 bases between the two ends. Germline assignment: CDR1 SGDLS and CDR2 YYNGEE.

Comments on this clonotype: At one end the junction does not follow the germline gene, possibly because of a read error. The chain carries TRBV29-1 and TRBJ1-1; a weak D match, TRBD1 (5 bases). Germline CDR1 and CDR2: SQVTM and ANQGSEA. The CDR3 has 13 residues. CDR3: CSATRGENIEAFF. CDR3 DNA: TGCAGCGCAACTCGAGGGGAGAACATTGAAGCTTTCTTT. The full variable domain, rest sourced from reference TRBV29-1 and TRBJ1-1, is SAVISQKPSRDICQRGTSLTIQCQVDSQVTMMFWYRQQPGQSLTLIATANQGSEATYESGFVIDKFPISRPNLTFSTLTVSNMSPEDSSIYLCSATRGENIEAFFGQGTRLTVV.